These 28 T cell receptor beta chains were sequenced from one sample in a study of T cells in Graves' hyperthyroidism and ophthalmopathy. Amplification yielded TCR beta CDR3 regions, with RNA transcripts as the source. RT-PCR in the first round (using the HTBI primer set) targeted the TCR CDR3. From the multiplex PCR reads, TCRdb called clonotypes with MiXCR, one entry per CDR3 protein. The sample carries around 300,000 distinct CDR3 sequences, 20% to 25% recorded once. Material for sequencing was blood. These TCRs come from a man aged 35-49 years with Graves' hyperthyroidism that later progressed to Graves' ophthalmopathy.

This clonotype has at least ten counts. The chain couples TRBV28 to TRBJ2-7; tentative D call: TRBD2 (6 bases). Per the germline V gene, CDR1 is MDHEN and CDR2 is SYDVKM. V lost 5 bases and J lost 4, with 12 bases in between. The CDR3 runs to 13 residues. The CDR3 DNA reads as TGTGCCAGCAGTGTTGGGACTCAGTACGAGCAGTACTTC. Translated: CASSVGTQYEQYF.

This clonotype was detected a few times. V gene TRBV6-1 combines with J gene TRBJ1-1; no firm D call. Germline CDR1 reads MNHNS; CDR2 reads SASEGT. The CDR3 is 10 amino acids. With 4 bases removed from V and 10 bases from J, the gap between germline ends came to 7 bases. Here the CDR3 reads CASSAPRAFF. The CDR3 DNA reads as TGTGCCAGCAGTGCCCCTCGAGCTTTCTTT.

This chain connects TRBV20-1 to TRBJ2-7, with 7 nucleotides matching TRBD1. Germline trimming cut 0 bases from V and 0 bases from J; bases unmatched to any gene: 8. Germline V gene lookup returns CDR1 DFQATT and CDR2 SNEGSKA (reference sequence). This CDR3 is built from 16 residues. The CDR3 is CSARDADRLSSYEQYF. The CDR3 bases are TGCAGTGCTAGAGATGCGGACAGGCTCAGCTCCTACGAGCAGTACTTC.

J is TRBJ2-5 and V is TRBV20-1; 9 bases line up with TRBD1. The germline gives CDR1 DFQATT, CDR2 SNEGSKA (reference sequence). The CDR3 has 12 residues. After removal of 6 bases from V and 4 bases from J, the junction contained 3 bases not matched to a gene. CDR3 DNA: TGCAGTGCACAGGGGGCGGGAGAGACCCAGTACTTC. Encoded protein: CSAQGAGETQYF.

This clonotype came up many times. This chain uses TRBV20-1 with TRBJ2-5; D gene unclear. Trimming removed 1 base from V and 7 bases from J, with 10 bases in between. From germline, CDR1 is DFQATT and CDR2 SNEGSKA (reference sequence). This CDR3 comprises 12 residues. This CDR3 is CSARGALGTQYF. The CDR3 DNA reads TGCAGTGCTAGAGGTGCCCTCGGGACCCAGTACTTC.

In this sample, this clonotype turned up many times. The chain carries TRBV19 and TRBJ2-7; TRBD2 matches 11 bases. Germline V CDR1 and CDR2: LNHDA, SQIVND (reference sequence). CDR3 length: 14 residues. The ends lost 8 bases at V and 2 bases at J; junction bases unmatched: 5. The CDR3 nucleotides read TGTGCCAGTTTGACTAGCGGGGATCCCTACGAGCAGTACTTC. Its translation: CASLTSGDPYEQYF.

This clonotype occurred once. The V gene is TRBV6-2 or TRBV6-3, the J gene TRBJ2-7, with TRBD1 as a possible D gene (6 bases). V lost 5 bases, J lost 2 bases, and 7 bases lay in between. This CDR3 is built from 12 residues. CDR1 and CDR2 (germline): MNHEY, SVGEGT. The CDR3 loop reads CASSRDTYEQYF. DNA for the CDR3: TGTGCCAGCAGTAGGGACACCTACGAGCAGTACTTC.

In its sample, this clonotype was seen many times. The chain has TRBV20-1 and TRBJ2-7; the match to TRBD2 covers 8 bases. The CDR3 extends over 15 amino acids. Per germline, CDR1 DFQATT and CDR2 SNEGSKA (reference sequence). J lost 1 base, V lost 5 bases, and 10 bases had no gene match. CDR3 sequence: CSAPYLAGGSYEQYF. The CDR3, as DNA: TGCAGTGCTCCCTACTTGGCGGGAGGTTCCTACGAGCAGTACTTC.

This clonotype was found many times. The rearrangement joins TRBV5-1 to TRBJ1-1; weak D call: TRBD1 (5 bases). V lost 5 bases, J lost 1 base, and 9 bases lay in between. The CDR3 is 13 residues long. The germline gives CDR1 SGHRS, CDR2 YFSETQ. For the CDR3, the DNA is TGCGCCAGCAGTTCCAGGGAGAACACTGAAGCTTTCTTT. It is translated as CASSSRENTEAFF.

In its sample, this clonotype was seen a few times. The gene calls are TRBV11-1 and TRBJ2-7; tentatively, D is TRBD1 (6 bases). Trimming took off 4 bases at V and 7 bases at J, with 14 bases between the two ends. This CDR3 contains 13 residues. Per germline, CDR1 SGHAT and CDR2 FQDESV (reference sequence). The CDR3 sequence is CASSSLPTGEQYF. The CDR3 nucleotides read TGTGCCAGCAGCTCGTTACCCACAGGGGAGCAGTACTTC.

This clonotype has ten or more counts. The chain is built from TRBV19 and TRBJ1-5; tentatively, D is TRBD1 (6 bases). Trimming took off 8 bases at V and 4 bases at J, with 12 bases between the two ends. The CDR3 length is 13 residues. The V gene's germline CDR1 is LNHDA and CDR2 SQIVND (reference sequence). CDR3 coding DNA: TGTGCCAGTGTCGGACAGTTAAATCAGCCCCAGCATTTT. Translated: CASVGQLNQPQHF.

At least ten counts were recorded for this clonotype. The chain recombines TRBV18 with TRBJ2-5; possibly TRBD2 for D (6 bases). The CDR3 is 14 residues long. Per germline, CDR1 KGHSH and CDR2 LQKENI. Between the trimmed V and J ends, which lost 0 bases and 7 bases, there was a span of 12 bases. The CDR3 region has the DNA TGTGCCAGCTCACCACCGGCGGAGGGTTTGACCCAGTACTTC. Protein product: CASSPPAEGLTQYF.

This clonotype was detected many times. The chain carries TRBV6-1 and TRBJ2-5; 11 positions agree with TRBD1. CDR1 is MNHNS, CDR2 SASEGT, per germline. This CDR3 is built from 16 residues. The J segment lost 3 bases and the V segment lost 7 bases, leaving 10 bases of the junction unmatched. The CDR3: CASTLDGTGGKETQYF. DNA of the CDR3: TGTGCCAGCACCCTAGATGGGACAGGGGGTAAAGAGACCCAGTACTTC.

CDR3 amino acids: CSARTGVAAATEAFF. The CDR3 bases are TGCAGTGCTAGGACAGGGGTGGCGGCGGCCACTGAAGCTTTCTTT. The chain is built from TRBV20-1 and TRBJ1-1; 8 bases are shared with TRBD1. This CDR3 contains 15 residues. CDR1 and CDR2 (germline): DFQATT, SNEGSKA (reference sequence). Trimming cost V 3 bases and J 4 bases; bases outside gene matches: 10.

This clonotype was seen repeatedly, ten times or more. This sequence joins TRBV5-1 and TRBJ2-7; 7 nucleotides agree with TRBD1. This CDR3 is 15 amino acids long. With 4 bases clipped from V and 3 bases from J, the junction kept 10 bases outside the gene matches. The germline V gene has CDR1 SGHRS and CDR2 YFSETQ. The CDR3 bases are TGCGCCAGCAGCGAAGGGGGCCTAGGTCACTACGAGCAGTACTTC. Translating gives CASSEGGLGHYEQYF.

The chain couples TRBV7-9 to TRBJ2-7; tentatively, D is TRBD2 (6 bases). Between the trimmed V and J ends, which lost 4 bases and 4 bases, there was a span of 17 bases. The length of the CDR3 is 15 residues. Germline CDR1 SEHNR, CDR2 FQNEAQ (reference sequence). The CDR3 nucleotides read TGTGCCAGCAGCTCCAGGGAGGCAAATACGTACGAGCAGTACTTC. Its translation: CASSSREANTYEQYF. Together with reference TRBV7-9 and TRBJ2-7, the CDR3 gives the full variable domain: DTGVSQNPRHKITKRGQNVTFRCDPISEHNRLYWYRQTLGQGPEFLTYFQNEAQLEKSRLLSDRFSAERPKGSFSTLEIQRTEQGDSAMYLCASSSREANTYEQYFGPGTRLTVT.

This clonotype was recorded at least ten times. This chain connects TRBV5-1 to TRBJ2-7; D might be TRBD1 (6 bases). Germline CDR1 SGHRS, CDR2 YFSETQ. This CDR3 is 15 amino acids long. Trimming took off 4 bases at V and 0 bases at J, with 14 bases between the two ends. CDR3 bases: TGCGCCAGCAGCCCAACCCAGGGGAGCTCCTACGAGCAGTACTTC. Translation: CASSPTQGSSYEQYF.

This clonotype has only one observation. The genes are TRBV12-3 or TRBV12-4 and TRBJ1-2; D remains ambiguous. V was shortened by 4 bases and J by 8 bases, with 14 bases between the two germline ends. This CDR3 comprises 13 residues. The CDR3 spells CASSYSRRGGYTF. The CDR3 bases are TGTGCCAGCAGTTACTCGAGACGTGGCGGCTACACCTTC.

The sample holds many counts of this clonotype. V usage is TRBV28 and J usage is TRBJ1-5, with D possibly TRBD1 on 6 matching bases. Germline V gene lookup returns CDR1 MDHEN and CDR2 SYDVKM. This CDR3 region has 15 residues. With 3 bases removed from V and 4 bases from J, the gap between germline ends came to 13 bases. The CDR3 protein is CASSLVRGWNQPQHF. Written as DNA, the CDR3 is TGTGCCAGCAGTTTGGTCAGGGGTTGGAATCAGCCCCAGCATTTT.

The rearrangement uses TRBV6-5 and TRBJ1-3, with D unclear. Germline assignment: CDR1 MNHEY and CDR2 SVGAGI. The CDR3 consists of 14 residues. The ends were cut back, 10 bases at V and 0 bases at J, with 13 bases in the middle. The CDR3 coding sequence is TGTGCCATCATTAGGGAGTCCTCTGGAAACACCATATATTTT. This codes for CAIIRESSGNTIYF.

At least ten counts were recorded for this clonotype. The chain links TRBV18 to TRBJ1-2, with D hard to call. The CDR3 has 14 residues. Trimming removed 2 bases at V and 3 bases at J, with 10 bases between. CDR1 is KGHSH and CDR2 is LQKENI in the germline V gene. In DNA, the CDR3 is TGTGCCAGCTCACCATATTCCGAGGACTATGGCTACACCTTC. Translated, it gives CASSPYSEDYGYTF.

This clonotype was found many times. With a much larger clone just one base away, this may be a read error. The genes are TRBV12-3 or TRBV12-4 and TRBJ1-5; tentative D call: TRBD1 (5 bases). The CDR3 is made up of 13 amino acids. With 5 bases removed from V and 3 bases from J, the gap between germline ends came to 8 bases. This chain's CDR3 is CASSRQINQPQHF. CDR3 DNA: TGTGCCAGCAGTCGACAGATCAATCAGCCCCAGCATTTT.

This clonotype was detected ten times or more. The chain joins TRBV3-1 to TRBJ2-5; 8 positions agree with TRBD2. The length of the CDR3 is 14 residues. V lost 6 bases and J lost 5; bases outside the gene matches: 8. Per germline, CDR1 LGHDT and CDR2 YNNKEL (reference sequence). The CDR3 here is CASSEERERETQYF. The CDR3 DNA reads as TGTGCCAGCAGTGAGGAGCGGGAGAGGGAGACCCAGTACTTC.

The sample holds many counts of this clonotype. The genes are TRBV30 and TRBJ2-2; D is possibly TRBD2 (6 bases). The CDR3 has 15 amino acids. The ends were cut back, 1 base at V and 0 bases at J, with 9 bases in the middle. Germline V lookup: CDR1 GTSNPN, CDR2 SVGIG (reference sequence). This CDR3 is CAWSGGGTNTGELFF. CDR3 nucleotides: TGTGCCTGGAGTGGAGGCGGGACGAACACCGGGGAGCTGTTTTTT.

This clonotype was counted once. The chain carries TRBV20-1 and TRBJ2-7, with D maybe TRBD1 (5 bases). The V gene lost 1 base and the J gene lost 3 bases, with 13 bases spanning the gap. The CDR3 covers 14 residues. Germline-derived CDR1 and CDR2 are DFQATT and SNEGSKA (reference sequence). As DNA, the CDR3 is TGCAGTGCTAGAGCCTTCAGGGTTTTCTACGAGCAGTACTTC. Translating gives CSARAFRVFYEQYF.

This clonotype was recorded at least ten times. CDR3 loop: CASRRLAGETGELFF. Here the CDR3 DNA reads TGCGCCAGCAGACGACTAGCGGGAGAAACCGGGGAGCTGTTTTTT. The chain combines TRBV10-2 with TRBJ2-2; 12 nucleotides line up with TRBD2. V shed 6 bases, J shed 5 bases, and the junction held 4 bases outside the gene matches. The CDR3 is 15 residues long. Germline lookup yields CDR1 WSHSY and CDR2 SAAADI.

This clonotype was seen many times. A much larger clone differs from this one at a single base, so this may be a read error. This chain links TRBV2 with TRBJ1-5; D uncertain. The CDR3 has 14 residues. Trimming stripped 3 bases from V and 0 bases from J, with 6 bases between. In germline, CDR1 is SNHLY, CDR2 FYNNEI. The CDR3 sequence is CASSDNYSNQPQHF. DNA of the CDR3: TGTGCCAGCAGTGACAATTATAGCAATCAGCCCCAGCATTTT. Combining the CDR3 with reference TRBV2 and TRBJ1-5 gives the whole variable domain EPEVTQTPSHQVTQMGQEVILRCVPISNHLYFYWYRQILGQKVEFLVSFYNNEISEKSEIFDDQFSVERPDGSNFTLKIRSTKLEDSAMYFCASSDNYSNQPQHFGDGTRLSIL.

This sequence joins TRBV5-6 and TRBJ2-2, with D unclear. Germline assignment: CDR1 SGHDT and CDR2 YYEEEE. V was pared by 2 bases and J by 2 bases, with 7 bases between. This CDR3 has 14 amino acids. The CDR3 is CASSFTENTGELFF. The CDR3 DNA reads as TGTGCCAGCAGCTTTACGGAAAACACCGGGGAGCTGTTTTTT.